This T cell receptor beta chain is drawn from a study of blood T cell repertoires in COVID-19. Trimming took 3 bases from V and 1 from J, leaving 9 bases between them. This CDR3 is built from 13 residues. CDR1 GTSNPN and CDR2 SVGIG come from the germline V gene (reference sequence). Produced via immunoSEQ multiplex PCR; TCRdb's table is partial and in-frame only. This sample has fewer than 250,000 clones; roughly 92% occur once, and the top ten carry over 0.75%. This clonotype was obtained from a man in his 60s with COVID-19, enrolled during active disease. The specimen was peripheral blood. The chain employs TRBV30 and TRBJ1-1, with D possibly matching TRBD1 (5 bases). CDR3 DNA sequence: TGTGCCTGGAGCAGGGAATCGAACACTGAAGCTTTCTTT. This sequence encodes CAWSRESNTEAFF.